The following is a T cell receptor beta chain sequence with its context. Its antigen is undetermined. This specimen belongs to a study of response to subunit inactivated influenza vaccine. Regarding the study as a whole: Authors suggested that a seasonal influenza vaccination recruits few new T cells each time.

The CDR3 totals 12 residues. The germline V gene has CDR1 ENHRY and CDR2 SYGVKD. Trimming shortened V by 3 bases and J by 6 bases, and 6 bases separated the two germline ends. TCRdb analysed the RT-PCR reads with MiXCR anew, one entry per CDR3 protein. The data show over 150,000 distinct CDR3 sequences, with 9.2% seen just once and 11% held by the top ten. The sequence was obtained from a man in his fifties or sixties who received an inactivated influenza vaccine. J is TRBJ2-1 and V is TRBV10-3, with no clear D. This sample comprised non-naive T cells sorted from PBMCs, obtained on the day of vaccination. The CDR3 spells CAISDASNEQFF. DNA of the CDR3: TGTGCCATCAGTGACGCATCCAATGAGCAGTTCTTC.